This T cell receptor beta chain was sequenced for a study of cytomegalovirus exposure and HLA in healthy donors. V lost 6 bases, J lost 6 bases, and 8 bases stayed unmatched. CDR1 and CDR2 (germline): SNHLY, FYNNEI. The length of the CDR3 is 14 residues. A multiplex PCR was run with 60 Vbeta primers and 13 Jbeta primers. Libraries were prepared by immunoSEQ multiplex PCR; TCRdb keeps only in-frame clonotypes and omits some of them. The table has around 120,000 clones, roughly three fifths seen once; the top ten hold 3.5% to 4%. Sequenced: PBMCs. J is TRBJ1-1 and V is TRBV2; 9 bases map to TRBD1. The clonotype was recovered from a man aged 25-45 years in good health and CMV-seropositive. The chain's CDR3 is CASSADRGKAEAFF. Here the CDR3 DNA reads TGTGCCAGCAGCGCGGACAGGGGAAAGGCTGAAGCTTTCTTT.